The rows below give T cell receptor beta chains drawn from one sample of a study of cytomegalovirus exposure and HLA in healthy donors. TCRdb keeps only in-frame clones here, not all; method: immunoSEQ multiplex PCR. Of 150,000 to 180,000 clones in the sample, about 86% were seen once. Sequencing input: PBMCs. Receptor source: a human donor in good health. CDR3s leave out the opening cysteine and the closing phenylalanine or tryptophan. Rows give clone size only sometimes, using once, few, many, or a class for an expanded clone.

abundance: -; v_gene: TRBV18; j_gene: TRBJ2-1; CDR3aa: ASSPVGTSGYNEQF
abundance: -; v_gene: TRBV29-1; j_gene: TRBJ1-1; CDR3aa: SGDAGGGTEAF
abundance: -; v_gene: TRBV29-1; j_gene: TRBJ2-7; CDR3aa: SVGDSLYEQY
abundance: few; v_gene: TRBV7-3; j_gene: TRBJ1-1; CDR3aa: ASSFFRDTEAF
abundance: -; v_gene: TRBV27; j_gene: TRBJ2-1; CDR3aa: ASSLSPSSPNEQF
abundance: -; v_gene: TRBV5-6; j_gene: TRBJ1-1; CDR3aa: ASSLGDREVAEAF
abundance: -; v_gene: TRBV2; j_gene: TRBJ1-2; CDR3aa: ASSVLQTYGYT
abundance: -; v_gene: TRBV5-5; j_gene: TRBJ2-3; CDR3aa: ASSFSGGADTQY
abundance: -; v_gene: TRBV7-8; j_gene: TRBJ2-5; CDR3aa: ASSLLTRIGETQY
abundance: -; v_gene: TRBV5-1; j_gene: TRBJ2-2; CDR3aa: ASSPPSQGKAGELF
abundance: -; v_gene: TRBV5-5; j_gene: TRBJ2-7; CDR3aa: ASSLEGTSGGFYEQY
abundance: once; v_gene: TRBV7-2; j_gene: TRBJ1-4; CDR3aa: ASSDWTGGHEKLF
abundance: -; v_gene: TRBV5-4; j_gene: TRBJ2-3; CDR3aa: ASSWGLSSTDTQY
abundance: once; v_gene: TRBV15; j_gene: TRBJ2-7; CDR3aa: ATSRDSTTYEQY
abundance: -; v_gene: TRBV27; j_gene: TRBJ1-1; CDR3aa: ASSPWTGNTEAF
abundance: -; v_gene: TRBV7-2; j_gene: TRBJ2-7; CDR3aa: ASSPGRVEQY
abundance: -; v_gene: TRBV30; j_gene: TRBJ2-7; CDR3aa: AWSTIDRSTYEQY
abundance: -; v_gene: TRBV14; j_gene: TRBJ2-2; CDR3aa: ASSQVLGGGPGELF
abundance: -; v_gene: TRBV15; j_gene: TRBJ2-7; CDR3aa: ATRDLGSDEQY
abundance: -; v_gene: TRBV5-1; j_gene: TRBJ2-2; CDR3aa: ASRGTSGTTGELF
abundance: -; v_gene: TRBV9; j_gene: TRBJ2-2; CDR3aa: ASSGREAGELF
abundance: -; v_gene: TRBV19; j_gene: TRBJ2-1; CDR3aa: ASRFAGGYEQF
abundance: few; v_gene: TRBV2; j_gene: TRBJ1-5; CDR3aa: ASRTDGGGNQPQH
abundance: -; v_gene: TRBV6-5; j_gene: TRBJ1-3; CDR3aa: ASSYSKGPSGNTIY
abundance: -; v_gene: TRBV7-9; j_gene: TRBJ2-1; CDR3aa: ASTQARGSSYNEQF
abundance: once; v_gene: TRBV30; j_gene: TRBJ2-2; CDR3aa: AWSGTGGGELF
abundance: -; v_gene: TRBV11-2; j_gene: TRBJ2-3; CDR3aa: ASSLGTGDTQY
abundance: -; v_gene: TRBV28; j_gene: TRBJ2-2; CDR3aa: ASSLWGTGPTGELF
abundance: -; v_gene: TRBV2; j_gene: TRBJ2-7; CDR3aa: ASSANLAAYEQY
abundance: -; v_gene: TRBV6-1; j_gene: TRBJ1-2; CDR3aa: ASSKDSSVYGYT
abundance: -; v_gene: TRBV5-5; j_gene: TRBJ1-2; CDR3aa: ASSQDSTGYDYGYT
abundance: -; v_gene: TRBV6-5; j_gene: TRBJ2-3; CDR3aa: ASSPGRVDTQY
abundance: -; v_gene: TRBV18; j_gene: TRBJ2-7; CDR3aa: ASSPRTSGSYEQY
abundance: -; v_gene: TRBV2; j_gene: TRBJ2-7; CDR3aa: ASRSQRTRSYEQY
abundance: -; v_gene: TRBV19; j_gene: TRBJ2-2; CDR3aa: ASSRDTNTGELF
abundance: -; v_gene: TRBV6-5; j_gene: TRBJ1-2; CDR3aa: ASSSPGQVFHGYT
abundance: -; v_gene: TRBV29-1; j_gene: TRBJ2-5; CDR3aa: SVDSRDTGQETQY
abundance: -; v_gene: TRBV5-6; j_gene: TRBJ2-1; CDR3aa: ASSLSSGLYNEQF
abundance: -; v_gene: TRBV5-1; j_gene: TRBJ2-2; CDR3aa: ASSSRLLTSRNTGELF
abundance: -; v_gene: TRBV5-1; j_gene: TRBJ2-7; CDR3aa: ASSSGNTYEQY
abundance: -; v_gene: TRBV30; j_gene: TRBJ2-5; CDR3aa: AWTGLGLQETQY
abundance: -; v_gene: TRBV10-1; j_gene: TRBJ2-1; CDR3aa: ASSDLSAYRDSNEQF
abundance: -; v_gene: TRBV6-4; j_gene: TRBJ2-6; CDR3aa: ASTTSGGSGANVLT
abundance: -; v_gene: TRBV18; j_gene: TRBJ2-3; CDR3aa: ASSPTAGGYTDTQY
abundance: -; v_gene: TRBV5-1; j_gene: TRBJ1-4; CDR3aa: ASSYRRAATNEKLF
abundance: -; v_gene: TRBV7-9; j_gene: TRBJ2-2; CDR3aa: ASSFLAGGANTGELF
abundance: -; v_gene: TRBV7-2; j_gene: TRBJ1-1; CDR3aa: ASSLVEAEAF
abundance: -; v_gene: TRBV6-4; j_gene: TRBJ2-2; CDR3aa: ASSPTGGYGELF
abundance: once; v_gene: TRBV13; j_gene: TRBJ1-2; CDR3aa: ASSRLGGSRDYGYT
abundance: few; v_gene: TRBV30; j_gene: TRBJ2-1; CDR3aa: AWNEGLAGLYNEQF
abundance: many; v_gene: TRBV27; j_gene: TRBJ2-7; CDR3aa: ASSSYRVDEQY
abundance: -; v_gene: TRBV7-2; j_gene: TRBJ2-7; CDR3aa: ASSLGRGQGMN
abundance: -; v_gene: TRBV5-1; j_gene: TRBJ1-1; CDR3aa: ASSPGQQNTEAF
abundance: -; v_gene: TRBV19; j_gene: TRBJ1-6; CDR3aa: ASSIASGGGSPLH
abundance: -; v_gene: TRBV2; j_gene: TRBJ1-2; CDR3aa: ASSTQGVGYGYT
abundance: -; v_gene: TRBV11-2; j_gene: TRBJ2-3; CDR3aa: ASSLVQASRDTQY
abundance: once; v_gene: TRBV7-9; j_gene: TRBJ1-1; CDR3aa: ASSFPETGGTEAF
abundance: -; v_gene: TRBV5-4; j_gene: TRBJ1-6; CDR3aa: ASRYRGGNSPLH
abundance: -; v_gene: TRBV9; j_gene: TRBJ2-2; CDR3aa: ASSVGGSAGELF